This TCR beta chain was recorded in a study of blood T cell repertoires in COVID-19. Study at large: Donors in the United States, Italy and Spain gave samples during acute or convalescent COVID-19.

Trimming took 4 bases from V and 1 from J; bases not matched to a gene: 6. The germline V gene encodes CDR1 SGHTA and CDR2 FQGNSA. The CDR3 has 17 residues. Original data processing: Estimated nucleated cell counts came from reference gene primer amplification. Some clones are missing from TCRdb's copy, which holds only in-frame ones; the method was immunoSEQ multiplex PCR. V, J and clone size reflect that table, while D and trimming were determined from the DNA. The sample carries around 100,000 clones, more than 75% recorded once. The source of this sequence is a man under 40 in a cohort sampled during active COVID-19. The chain employs TRBV7-2 and TRBJ2-3, with 12 bases matching TRBD2. What was sequenced was peripheral blood. The CDR3 DNA reads TGTGCCAGCAGCTCGACTAGCGGGGGCTTTCGCACAGATACGCAGTATTTT. As protein: CASSSTSGGFRTDTQYF.